These 3 T cell receptor beta chains originate from one sample sequenced in a study of blood T cell repertoires in COVID-19. Clones were read by immunoSEQ multiplex PCR, and TCRdb kept only the in-frame ones, dropping some. The sample contains 200,000 to 250,000 clones, approximately 91% of which appear only once. The sample consisted of peripheral blood. Source of these receptors: a woman aged 55-69 years with acute or convalescent COVID-19.

The J gene is TRBJ1-2, the V gene TRBV18; 10 bases fit TRBD1. The V gene end was trimmed by 3 bases and the J gene end by 4 bases; junction bases not matched to a gene: 11. The CDR3 sequence is 17 residues long. Germline CDR1 KGHSH, CDR2 LQKENI. CDR3 sequence reads: CASSPQTGTGVIYGYTF. CDR3 DNA: TGTGCCAGCTCACCCCAAACCGGGACAGGGGTGATCTATGGCTACACCTTC.

The chain has TRBV6-6 and TRBJ1-2, with D unclear. This CDR3 region has 15 residues. CDR1 MNHNY and CDR2 SVGAGI come from the germline V gene (reference sequence). V dropped 8 bases and J dropped 3 bases, with 19 bases sitting between them. The CDR3 loop is CASGDREGGDYGYTF. The DNA for the CDR3 is TGTGCCAGCGGAGACCGGGAGGGAGGCGACTATGGCTACACCTTC.

A few counts support this clone. The chain combines TRBV6-5 with TRBJ2-5; the D gene is possibly TRBD1 (6 bases). CDR1 and CDR2 from the germline V gene are MNHEY and SVGAGI. This CDR3 spans 12 amino acids. The V and J ends lost 8 bases and 5 bases respectively, with 12 bases between them. In DNA, the CDR3 is TGTGCCAGCCGGGTTAGGGGGGAGACCCAGTACTTC. Translating gives CASRVRGETQYF.